The clone carrying this TCR beta chain turned up a few times. Its antigen remains unidentified. The germline V gene encodes CDR1 MNHEY and CDR2 SVGAGI. The CDR3 runs to 13 residues. Trimming at V came to 4 bases and at J to 6 bases, leaving 3 bases not matched to a gene. This specimen belongs to a study of cytomegalovirus exposure and HLA in healthy donors. Whole-study results and caveats: Some V segments, including TRBV6-2 and TRBV6-3, were excluded as indistinguishable. Among the sequence variants, a highly shared cluster was likely an artifact of sequencing. The availability of immune exposure information extended only to CMV serostatus. The study put some 150 TCR beta chains on its list as cytomegalovirus-associated.

The study ran its PCR with 60 Vbeta and 13 Jbeta primers. Profiled with immunoSEQ multiplex PCR; TCRdb holds only in-frame clones, not every one. The sample records about 190,000 clones, around 73% being singletons. This clonotype was sampled from a woman in her twenties or thirties in good health and CMV-seropositive. Material: PBMCs. The rearrangement uses TRBV6-5 and TRBJ1-5; 7 bases agree with TRBD1. Written as DNA, the CDR3 is TGTGCCAGCAGTTTAGACAGGGCTCAGCCCCAGCATTTT. Translating gives CASSLDRAQPQHF.